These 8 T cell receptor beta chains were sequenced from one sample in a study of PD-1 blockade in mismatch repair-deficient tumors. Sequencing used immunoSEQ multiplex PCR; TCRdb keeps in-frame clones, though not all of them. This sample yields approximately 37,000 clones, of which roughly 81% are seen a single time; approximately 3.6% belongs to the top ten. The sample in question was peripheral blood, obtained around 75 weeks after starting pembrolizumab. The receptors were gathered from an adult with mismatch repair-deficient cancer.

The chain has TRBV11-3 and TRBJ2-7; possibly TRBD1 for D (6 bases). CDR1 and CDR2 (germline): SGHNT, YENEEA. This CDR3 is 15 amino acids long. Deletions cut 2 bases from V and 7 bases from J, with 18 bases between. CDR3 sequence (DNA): TGTGCCAGCAGCTTAACTCTTTTGGACAGTGGGGAGCAGTACTTC. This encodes CASSLTLLDSGEQYF.

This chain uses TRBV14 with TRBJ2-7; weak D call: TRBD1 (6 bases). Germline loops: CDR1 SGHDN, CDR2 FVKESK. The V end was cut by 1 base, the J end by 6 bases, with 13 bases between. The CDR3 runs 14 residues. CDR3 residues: CASSQGNRVGEQYF. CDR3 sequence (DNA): TGTGCCAGCAGCCAAGGAAACAGGGTCGGCGAGCAGTACTTC.

The CDR3 region is CASSEAGGSYGYTF. The CDR3 region has the DNA TGTGCCAGCAGTGAAGCGGGAGGGAGCTATGGCTACACCTTC. The gene calls are TRBV6-1 and TRBJ1-2; D ambiguous. Trimming cost V 0 bases and J 4 bases, with 9 bases left between them. Germline CDR1 and CDR2: MNHNS and SASEGT. The CDR3 consists of 14 residues.

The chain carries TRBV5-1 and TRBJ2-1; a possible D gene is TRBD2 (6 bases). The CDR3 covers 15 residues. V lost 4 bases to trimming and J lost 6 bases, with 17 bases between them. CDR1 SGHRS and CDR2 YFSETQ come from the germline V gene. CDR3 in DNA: TGCGCCAGCAGCCAGGACCCCGGGGGTACCAATGAGCAGTTCTTC. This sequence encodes CASSQDPGGTNEQFF.

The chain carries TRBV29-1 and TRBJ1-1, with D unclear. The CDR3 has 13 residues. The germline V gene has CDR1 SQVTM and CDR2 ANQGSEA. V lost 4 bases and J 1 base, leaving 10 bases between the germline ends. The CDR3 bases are TGCAGCGTTGCGGGCAGCCCGAACACTGAAGCTTTCTTT. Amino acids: CSVAGSPNTEAFF. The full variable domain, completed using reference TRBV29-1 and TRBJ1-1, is SAVISQKPSRDICQRGTSLTIQCQVDSQVTMMFWYRQQPGQSLTLIATANQGSEATYESGFVIDKFPISRPNLTFSTLTVSNMSPEDSSIYLCSVAGSPNTEAFFGQGTRLTVV.

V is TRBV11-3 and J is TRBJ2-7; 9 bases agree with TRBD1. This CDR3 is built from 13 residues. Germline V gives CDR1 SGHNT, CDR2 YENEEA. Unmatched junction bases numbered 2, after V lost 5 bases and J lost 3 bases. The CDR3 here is CASSRDRDYEQYF. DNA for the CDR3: TGTGCCAGCAGCCGGGACAGGGACTACGAGCAGTACTTC.

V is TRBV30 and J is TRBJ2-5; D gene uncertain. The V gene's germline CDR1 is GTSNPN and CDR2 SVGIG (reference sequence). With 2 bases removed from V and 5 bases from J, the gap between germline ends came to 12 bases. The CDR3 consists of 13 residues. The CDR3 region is CAWSIGSLETQYF. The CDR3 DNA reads TGTGCCTGGAGTATAGGTAGTCTGGAGACCCAGTACTTC.

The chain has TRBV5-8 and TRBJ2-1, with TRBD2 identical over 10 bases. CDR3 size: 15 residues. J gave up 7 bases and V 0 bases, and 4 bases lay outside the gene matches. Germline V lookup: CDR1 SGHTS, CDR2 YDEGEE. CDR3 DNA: TGTGCCAGCAGCTTGGAAACTAGCGGGATGAATGAGCAGTTCTTC. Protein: CASSLETSGMNEQFF. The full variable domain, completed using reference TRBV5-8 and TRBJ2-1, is EAGVTQSPTHLIKTRGQQATLRCSPISGHTSVYWYQQALGLGLQFLLWYDEGEERNRGNFPPRFSGRQFPNYSSELNVNALELEDSALYLCASSLETSGMNEQFFGPGTRLTVL.